These 29 T cell receptor beta chains originate from one sample sequenced in a study of blood T cell repertoires in COVID-19. The table came from immunoSEQ multiplex PCR; TCRdb's copy has only in-frame clones and leaves some out. The table records some 69,000 clones, roughly 81% of them present only once. What was sequenced was peripheral blood. The origin of the receptors is a woman aged 70-85 years with acute or convalescent COVID-19.

The chain carries TRBV6-9 and TRBJ2-1; D remains ambiguous. The ends were cut back, 4 bases at V and 5 bases at J, with 12 bases in the middle. Germline CDR1 and CDR2: MNHGY and SVAAGI. The length of the CDR3 is 14 residues. The CDR3 reads CASSFPTGNNEQFF. CDR3 DNA: TGTGCCAGCAGTTTCCCGACTGGAAACAATGAGCAGTTCTTC.

The rearrangement joins TRBV6-5 to TRBJ2-7, with 8 nucleotides matching TRBD2. CDR3 length equals 13 residues. Germline values: CDR1 MNHEY, CDR2 SVGAGI. V gave up 9 bases and J gave up 3 bases; unmatched junction bases: 7. This chain's CDR3 is CASFGLAGYEQYF. DNA of the CDR3: TGTGCCAGTTTTGGGCTAGCGGGCTACGAGCAGTACTTC.

The chain links TRBV4-1 to TRBJ1-5, with D maybe TRBD1 (5 bases). CDR3 length: 14 amino acids. Germline CDR1 and CDR2: MGHRA and YSYEKL. The ends were cut back, 0 bases at V and 8 bases at J, with 11 bases in the middle. The CDR3 DNA follows: TGCGCCAGCAGCCAAGATGGCAGGGCTAAGCCCCAGCATTTT. It encodes CASSQDGRAKPQHF.

This chain connects TRBV28 to TRBJ2-7; 9 bases fit TRBD2. Germline CDR1 MDHEN, CDR2 SYDVKM. The CDR3 extends over 17 amino acids. V trimming: 6 bases; J trimming: 0 bases; junction bases outside the gene matches: 12. In DNA form, the CDR3 reads TGTGCCAGCAGCCCTTATTCGACTAGCGGTAGCTCCTACGAGCAGTACTTC. Residues: CASSPYSTSGSSYEQYF.

This rearrangement joins TRBV21-1 to TRBJ1-2; the DNA was not used to check the table's D call, TRBD1. TRBV21-1 is shown as a pseudogene. CDR3 size: 16 residues. The CDR3 loop reads CASRPDPRDPNYGYTF. CDR3 nucleotides: TGTGCCAGCAGGCCCGACCCCAGGGATCCTAACTATGGCTACACCTTC.

This clone showed up just a few times. The J gene is TRBJ1-5, the V gene TRBV5-8; 8 positions agree with TRBD1. Germline CDR1 is SGHTS and CDR2 is YDEGEE. J lost 4 bases, V lost 1 base, and 4 bases had no gene match. The CDR3 totals 15 residues. CDR3: CASSLIRQGNQPQHF. For the CDR3, the DNA is TGTGCCAGCAGCTTGATAAGACAGGGGAATCAGCCCCAGCATTTT.

This clone was seen only a few times. The chain joins TRBV7-9 to TRBJ2-5; weak D call: TRBD1 (5 bases). The V gene's germline CDR1 is SEHNR and CDR2 FQNEAQ (reference sequence). The CDR3 consists of 14 residues. V shed 4 bases and J shed 4 bases, with 13 bases lying between them. Written as DNA, the CDR3 is TGTGCCAGCAGCTCGAGGCAGGGAAGAGAGACCCAGTACTTC. It encodes CASSSRQGRETQYF.

This chain connects TRBV19 to TRBJ1-2; TRBD1 matches at 12 bases. Trimming cost V 3 bases and J 8 bases; bases outside gene matches: 7. There are 15 residues in the CDR3. CDR1 is LNHDA, CDR2 SQIVND, per germline (reference sequence). The CDR3 DNA reads TGTGCCAGTAGTATTTGGGGACAGGGGGCGTCCGGCTACACCTTC. Translated: CASSIWGQGASGYTF.

The rearrangement links TRBV13 to TRBJ2-4, with D maybe TRBD2 (5 bases). V was shortened by 3 bases and J by 1 base, with 7 bases between the two germline ends. The CDR3 spans 14 residues. In germline, CDR1 is PRHDT, CDR2 FYEKMQ (reference sequence). CDR3 DNA: TGTGCCAGCAGCTTGCGAGGGGCCAAAAACATTCAGTACTTC. Translation: CASSLRGAKNIQYF.

V and J are TRBV5-4 and TRBJ2-5; TRBD1 agrees at 9 bases. V lost 4 bases, J lost 5 bases, and 6 bases stayed unmatched. The CDR3 length is 14 residues. Per the germline V gene, CDR1 is SGHNT and CDR2 is YYREEE (reference sequence). Written as DNA, the CDR3 is TGTGCCAGCAGCCTAACAGGGGGCGGGGAGACCCAGTACTTC. Amino acids: CASSLTGGGETQYF.

The rearrangement links TRBV11-3 to TRBJ2-2, with TRBD1 identical over 9 bases. The CDR3 runs to 15 residues. The V gene end was trimmed by 5 bases and the J gene end by 5 bases; junction bases not matched to a gene: 6. CDR1 is SGHNT, CDR2 YENEEA, per germline. CDR3 amino acids: CASSHTQGATGELFF. In DNA form, the CDR3 reads TGTGCCAGCAGCCATACACAGGGGGCGACCGGGGAGCTGTTTTTT.

The chain carries TRBV28 and TRBJ2-2, with 7 bases matching TRBD1. The CDR3 has 20 residues. Germline V gives CDR1 MDHEN, CDR2 SYDVKM. The ends lost 3 bases at V and 3 bases at J; junction bases unmatched: 19. CDR3 region: CASSFPLSDRELAHTGELFF. CDR3 DNA: TGTGCCAGCAGTTTCCCACTTTCCGACAGGGAATTGGCGCACACCGGGGAGCTGTTTTTT.

This clone was observed a few times. The rearrangement joins TRBV27 to TRBJ1-2; no clear D. Trimming pared 2 bases from V and 4 bases from J, leaving 8 bases between. Germline CDR1 is MNHEY and CDR2 is SMNVEV (reference sequence). The CDR3 is made up of 13 amino acids. CDR3 DNA sequence: TGTGCCAGCAGTTTAAGACGGAGCTATGGCTACACCTTC. This gives the protein CASSLRRSYGYTF.

This clone was seen once. The chain employs TRBV28 and TRBJ1-2, with 10 bases identical to TRBD1. Per germline, CDR1 MDHEN and CDR2 SYDVKM. Trimming at V came to 6 bases and at J to 3 bases, leaving 7 bases not matched to a gene. This CDR3 region has 15 residues. The CDR3 here is CASSKPGQGHYGYTF. CDR3 coding DNA: TGTGCCAGCAGCAAACCGGGACAGGGGCACTATGGCTACACCTTC.

V gene TRBV7-2 combines with J gene TRBJ2-1, with 8 bases fitting TRBD2. With 2 bases clipped from V and 7 bases from J, the junction kept 7 bases outside the gene matches. The germline CDR1 and CDR2 sequences are SGHTA and FQGNSA. The CDR3 has 15 residues. CDR3 DNA: TGTGCCAGCAGCTTATCGGGACTAGGTATAAATGAGCAGTTCTTC. It yields the protein CASSLSGLGINEQFF.

This rearrangement joins TRBV5-1 to TRBJ2-2; 12 bases fit TRBD2. This CDR3 contains 16 residues. CDR1 and CDR2 from the germline V gene are SGHRS and YFSETQ. J gave up 6 bases and V 5 bases, and 8 bases lay outside the gene matches. DNA for the CDR3: TGCGCCAGCAGTCCTAGCGGGAGGGCCGGGTCCGGGGAGCTGTTTTTT. This gives the protein CASSPSGRAGSGELFF.

The chain recombines TRBV27 with TRBJ2-7; the match to TRBD2 covers 7 bases. The V gene's germline CDR1 is MNHEY and CDR2 SMNVEV (reference sequence). This CDR3 spans 16 amino acids. Trimming took 0 bases from V and 4 from J; bases not matched to a gene: 9. The CDR3 loop is CASSLSVGGPGYEQYF. CDR3 nucleotides: TGTGCCAGCAGTTTATCGGTGGGAGGGCCGGGTTACGAGCAGTACTTC.

The chain carries TRBV2 and TRBJ2-2; D is unresolved. The CDR3 extends over 14 amino acids. The germline CDR1 and CDR2 sequences are SNHLY and FYNNEI. V lost 7 bases and J 6 bases, leaving 15 bases between the germline ends. The CDR3 nucleotides are TGTGCCAGCAACCCAAGGTGGGCTTCCGGGGAGCTGTTTTTT. Its protein product is CASNPRWASGELFF.

The chain couples TRBV30 to TRBJ1-3, with D perhaps TRBD1 (5 bases). Germline CDR1 reads GTSNPN; CDR2 reads SVGIG (reference sequence). The V end lost 1 base, the J end lost 0 bases, and 16 bases lay between the germline ends. CDR3 length: 17 residues. The CDR3 is CAWSGGVIRHSGNTIYF. The CDR3 bases are TGTGCCTGGAGTGGGGGCGTGATCCGACACTCTGGAAACACCATATATTTT.

The genes are TRBV7-9 and TRBJ1-2; 7 bases are shared with TRBD1. Trimming at V came to 4 bases and at J to 1 base, leaving 3 bases not matched to a gene. CDR1 is SEHNR and CDR2 is FQNEAQ in the germline V gene (reference sequence). This CDR3 has 14 residues. The DNA for the CDR3 is TGTGCCAGCAGCTCTTGGGACAGTAACTATGGCTACACCTTC. Translation: CASSSWDSNYGYTF.

This clone has a handful of counts. A read error may produce the germline difference seen at one junction end. The chain is built from TRBV19 and TRBJ2-1; 9 bases map to TRBD2. The V gene's germline CDR1 is LNHDA and CDR2 SQIVND (reference sequence). This CDR3 is built from 15 residues. CDR3 in DNA: TGTGCCAGTACTATAGCGGGAGCCCCGGGGAATGAGCAGTTCTTC. This encodes CASTIAGAPGNEQFF.

The CDR3 spells CASSPTSGRASYNEQFF. The CDR3 coding sequence is TGCGCCAGCAGCCCGACTAGCGGGAGGGCCAGCTACAATGAGCAGTTCTTC. The chain links TRBV5-1 to TRBJ2-1; TRBD2 aligns across 14 bases. The CDR3 is made up of 17 amino acids. J lost 3 bases, V lost 4 bases, and 6 bases had no gene match. CDR1 and CDR2 from the germline V gene are SGHRS and YFSETQ.

The V call is TRBV9, the J call TRBJ2-2; possibly TRBD2 for D (7 bases). Germline lookup yields CDR1 SGDLS and CDR2 YYNGEE. V lost 5 bases to trimming and J lost 0 bases, with 11 bases between them. The CDR3 has 15 amino acids. CDR3 sequence reads: CASSRGAPNTGELFF. CDR3 in DNA: TGTGCCAGCAGTCGGGGGGCCCCGAACACCGGGGAGCTGTTTTTT.

The table lists this clone with a few counts. This rearrangement joins TRBV7-6 to TRBJ2-2, with D possibly being TRBD2 (5 bases). Germline V gene data show CDR1 as SGHVS and CDR2 as FNYEAQ. The CDR3 contains 14 residues. Deletions cut 7 bases from V and 5 bases from J, with 14 bases between. The CDR3 nucleotides read TGTGCCAGCAACCCGCGGGCTGGAACCGGGGAGCTGTTTTTT. This encodes CASNPRAGTGELFF.

The V gene is TRBV6-6, the J gene TRBJ1-1, with D hard to call. Germline loops: CDR1 MNHNY, CDR2 SVGAGI (reference sequence). Between the trimmed V and J ends, which lost 6 bases and 0 bases, there was a span of 8 bases. The CDR3 runs to 13 residues. Written as DNA, the CDR3 is TGTGCCAGCAGGCCTACAGTGAACACTGAAGCTTTCTTT. Translating gives CASRPTVNTEAFF.

The chain employs TRBV30 and TRBJ2-1; 8 bases match TRBD2. V lost 6 bases, J lost 2 bases, and 9 bases stayed unmatched. The CDR3 spans 15 residues. In germline, CDR1 is GTSNPN, CDR2 SVGIG (reference sequence). The CDR3 reads CACWRGEVAYNEQFF. CDR3 sequence (DNA): TGTGCCTGCTGGCGGGGGGAGGTAGCCTACAATGAGCAGTTCTTC. Combining the CDR3 with reference TRBV30 and TRBJ2-1 gives the whole variable domain SQTIHQWPATLVQPVGSPLSLECTVEGTSNPNLYWYRQAAGRGLQLLFYSVGIGQISSEVPQNLSASRPQDRQFILSSKKLLLSDSGFYLCACWRGEVAYNEQFFGPGTRLTVL.

The rearrangement joins TRBV5-4 to TRBJ2-1; 9 positions match TRBD1. The length of the CDR3 is 14 residues. Trimming at V came to 4 bases and at J to 8 bases, leaving 7 bases not matched to a gene. Germline loops: CDR1 SGHNT, CDR2 YYREEE (reference sequence). CDR3 region: CASSRDRVGDEQFF. In DNA, the CDR3 is TGTGCCAGCAGCAGGGACAGGGTCGGCGATGAGCAGTTCTTC.

The chain joins TRBV7-8 to TRBJ2-1; TRBD1 matches at 9 bases. The CDR3 is 13 residues long. V lost 5 bases and J lost 8; bases outside the gene matches: 4. Germline V CDR1 and CDR2: SGHVS, FQNEAQ. The CDR3 DNA sequence: TGTGCCAGCAGCCCGGACAGGGGCGATGAGCAGTTCTTC. It translates to CASSPDRGDEQFF.

V usage is TRBV4-1 and J usage is TRBJ2-7; 8 bases fit TRBD1. Germline CDR1 MGHRA, CDR2 YSYEKL. The V segment lost 8 bases and the J segment 5 bases; nucleotides outside the gene matches: 5. The CDR3 extends over 12 amino acids. The CDR3 reads CASEDRDNEQYF. CDR3 nucleotide sequence: TGCGCCAGCGAGGACAGGGATAACGAGCAGTACTTC.